These T cell receptor beta chains were read from a single sample in a study of blood T cell repertoires in COVID-19. Method: immunoSEQ multiplex PCR; TCRdb's copy keeps in-frame clones and lacks some. The repertoire includes 150,000 to 200,000 clones, 84% of them detected once, and approximately 2.5% sits in the top ten. The sample taken for sequencing was peripheral blood. Receptors were obtained from a human donor with acute or convalescent COVID-19. The donor label of this sample is uncertain. Both conserved end residues are part of each CDR3. The D gene is left open where the match is weak. Only some rows state a clone size, as once, few, many or a class for expanded clones.

clone_size: .; v_call: TRBV6-4; d_call: .; j_call: TRBJ1-3; cdr3_aa: CASSPRGGRPIYDSGNTIYF; cdr3_nt: TGTGCCAGCAGTCCCCGGGGGGGGCGACCCATATACGACTCTGGAAACACCATATATTTT
clone_size: .; v_call: TRBV5-6; d_call: TRBD2; j_call: TRBJ2-1; cdr3_aa: CASSLRGGAALEYEQFF; cdr3_nt: TGTGCCAGCAGCTTACGCGGGGGGGCCGCATTGGAGTATGAGCAGTTCTTC
clone_size: .; v_call: TRBV4-1; d_call: TRBD1; j_call: TRBJ2-2; cdr3_aa: CASSQRVQGVSTGELFF; cdr3_nt: TGCGCCAGCAGCCAACGCGTACAGGGGGTGAGCACCGGGGAGCTGTTTTTT
clone_size: .; v_call: TRBV5-1; d_call: TRBD2; j_call: TRBJ2-2; cdr3_aa: CASSLEGLANTGELFF; cdr3_nt: TGCGCCAGCAGCTTGGAGGGACTAGCGAACACCGGGGAGCTGTTTTTT
clone_size: .; v_call: TRBV27; d_call: .; j_call: TRBJ2-7; cdr3_aa: CASRQQGSYEQYF; cdr3_nt: TGTGCCAGCAGGCAACAGGGATCCTACGAGCAGTACTTC
clone_size: .; v_call: TRBV5-4; d_call: .; j_call: TRBJ1-1; cdr3_aa: CASSSVNTEAFF; cdr3_nt: TGTGCCAGCAGCTCAGTGAACACTGAAGCTTTCTTT
clone_size: .; v_call: TRBV29-1; d_call: TRBD1; j_call: TRBJ1-2; cdr3_aa: CSVFSGTGSIGYGYTF; cdr3_nt: TGCAGCGTTTTCTCCGGGACAGGGAGCATAGGGTATGGCTACACCTTC
clone_size: once; v_call: TRBV11-2; d_call: .; j_call: TRBJ1-6; cdr3_aa: CASSLGGGGWFSPLHF; cdr3_nt: TGTGCCAGCAGCTTAGGTGGGGGGGGTTGGTTTTCACCCCTCCACTTT
clone_size: .; v_call: TRBV4-1; d_call: .; j_call: TRBJ2-1; cdr3_aa: CASSQDEGGLEQFF; cdr3_nt: TGCGCCAGCAGCCAAGATGAGGGGGGACTAGAGCAGTTCTTC
clone_size: .; v_call: TRBV4-2; d_call: .; j_call: TRBJ2-3; cdr3_aa: CASSQGLASPATDTQYF; cdr3_nt: TGTGCCAGCAGCCAAGGTCTGGCTAGCCCTGCCACAGATACGCAGTATTTT
clone_size: .; v_call: TRBV19; d_call: .; j_call: TRBJ1-1; cdr3_aa: CASSKGDTGNTEAFF; cdr3_nt: TGTGCCAGTAGTAAGGGGGATACAGGGAACACTGAAGCTTTCTTT
clone_size: few; v_call: TRBV18; d_call: .; j_call: TRBJ1-1; cdr3_aa: CASSPLYIRGSTEAFF; cdr3_nt: TGTGCCAGCTCACCGCTTTATATTAGGGGTTCGACTGAAGCTTTCTTT
clone_size: once; v_call: TRBV28; d_call: .; j_call: TRBJ2-2; cdr3_aa: CASSGELGSPPNTGELFF; cdr3_nt: TGTGCCAGCAGTGGGGAGTTGGGCAGCCCTCCGAACACCGGGGAGCTGTTTTTT
clone_size: .; v_call: TRBV30; d_call: .; j_call: TRBJ1-3; cdr3_aa: CAWSRGGSGNTIYF; cdr3_nt: TGTGCCTGGAGTAGGGGTGGCTCTGGAAACACCATATATTTT
clone_size: .; v_call: TRBV7-9; d_call: TRBD2; j_call: TRBJ2-1; cdr3_aa: CASSLNLAGDNEQFF; cdr3_nt: TGTGCCAGCAGCTTAAACCTAGCGGGGGACAATGAGCAGTTCTTC
clone_size: once; v_call: TRBV19; d_call: .; j_call: TRBJ2-7; cdr3_aa: CASSPRVGASSYEQYF; cdr3_nt: TGTGCCAGTAGCCCCAGGGTGGGCGCTAGCTCCTACGAGCAGTACTTC
clone_size: .; v_call: TRBV5-6; d_call: .; j_call: TRBJ2-5; cdr3_aa: CASSSSRARGQQETQYF; cdr3_nt: TGTGCCAGCAGCTCGAGCCGGGCGCGAGGGCAACAAGAGACCCAGTACTTC
clone_size: .; v_call: TRBV5-1; d_call: .; j_call: TRBJ1-2; cdr3_aa: CASSLMFGEHGYTF; cdr3_nt: TGCGCCAGCAGCTTGATGTTTGGAGAGCATGGCTACACCTTC
clone_size: .; v_call: TRBV5-1; d_call: .; j_call: TRBJ2-3; cdr3_aa: CASSPSEGRTDTQYF; cdr3_nt: TGCGCCAGCAGCCCGTCGGAGGGTAGAACAGATACGCAGTATTTT
clone_size: .; v_call: TRBV6-4; d_call: TRBD1; j_call: TRBJ1-6; cdr3_aa: CASSGQGAGSPLHF; cdr3_nt: TGTGCCAGCAGTGGACAGGGGGCAGGTTCACCCCTCCACTTT
clone_size: few; v_call: TRBV14; d_call: TRBD1; j_call: TRBJ2-7; cdr3_aa: CASSPGTGVPYEQYF; cdr3_nt: TGTGCCAGCAGCCCCGGGACAGGGGTACCCTACGAGCAGTACTTC
clone_size: .; v_call: TRBV5-8; d_call: TRBD1; j_call: TRBJ1-1; cdr3_aa: CASSLGGQGRAEAFF; cdr3_nt: TGTGCCAGCAGTCTGGGGGGACAGGGGCGCGCTGAAGCTTTCTTT
clone_size: .; v_call: TRBV2; d_call: .; j_call: TRBJ2-7; cdr3_aa: CASRRDALGGEQYF; cdr3_nt: TGTGCCAGCAGGAGAGACGCCTTAGGGGGCGAGCAGTACTTC
clone_size: .; v_call: TRBV5-4; d_call: .; j_call: TRBJ1-2; cdr3_aa: CASSLLGSGRGSGYTF; cdr3_nt: TGTGCCAGCAGCTTATTAGGGAGCGGCCGAGGGAGCGGCTACACCTTC
clone_size: .; v_call: TRBV27; d_call: .; j_call: TRBJ2-1; cdr3_aa: CASSFGTSSSRFF; cdr3_nt: TGTGCCAGCAGTTTCGGGACATCTTCTTCTCGGTTCTTC
clone_size: few; v_call: TRBV27; d_call: .; j_call: TRBJ2-1; cdr3_aa: CASSLSGASRYNEQFF; cdr3_nt: TGTGCCAGCAGTTTATCGGGGGCTAGCCGATACAATGAGCAGTTCTTC
clone_size: .; v_call: TRBV7-2; d_call: TRBD1; j_call: TRBJ1-6; cdr3_aa: CASSATRDRGNSPLHF; cdr3_nt: TGTGCCAGCAGCGCAACCCGGGACAGGGGTAATTCACCCCTCCACTTT
clone_size: .; v_call: TRBV2; d_call: .; j_call: TRBJ2-7; cdr3_aa: CASSPTGRSSYEQYF; cdr3_nt: TGTGCCAGCAGCCCGACAGGGAGGAGCTCCTACGAGCAGTACTTC
clone_size: once; v_call: TRBV20-1; d_call: .; j_call: TRBJ2-5; cdr3_aa: CSASSGVGGTQYF; cdr3_nt: TGCAGTGCTAGTAGCGGCGTTGGTGGGACCCAGTACTTC
clone_size: .; v_call: TRBV28; d_call: TRBD2; j_call: TRBJ2-3; cdr3_aa: CASRPSGGARTDTQYF; cdr3_nt: TGTGCCAGCAGGCCGAGCGGGGGGGCCCGAACAGATACGCAGTATTTT
clone_size: .; v_call: TRBV9; d_call: TRBD1; j_call: TRBJ2-5; cdr3_aa: CASSVGTGTGETQYF; cdr3_nt: TGTGCCAGCAGCGTGGGGACAGGGACGGGCGAGACCCAGTACTTC
clone_size: .; v_call: TRBV6-5; d_call: TRBD2; j_call: TRBJ2-7; cdr3_aa: CASSWGLAGTSYEQYF; cdr3_nt: TGTGCCAGCAGTTGGGGACTAGCGGGGACCTCCTACGAGCAGTACTTC
clone_size: .; v_call: TRBV9; d_call: TRBD1; j_call: TRBJ2-7; cdr3_aa: CASSVDRVPYEQYF; cdr3_nt: TGTGCCAGCAGCGTTGACAGGGTGCCTTACGAGCAGTACTTC
clone_size: .; v_call: TRBV5-1; d_call: .; j_call: TRBJ1-4; cdr3_aa: CASSFTATNEKLFF; cdr3_nt: TGCGCCAGCAGCTTTACCGCGACTAATGAAAAACTGTTTTTT
clone_size: .; v_call: TRBV5-1; d_call: TRBD1; j_call: TRBJ2-7; cdr3_aa: CASSLGQGGPYEQYF; cdr3_nt: TGCGCCAGCAGCTTGGGACAGGGGGGCCCCTACGAGCAGTACTTC
clone_size: .; v_call: TRBV15; d_call: TRBD2; j_call: TRBJ2-7; cdr3_aa: CATSRDREGPYYEQYF; cdr3_nt: TGTGCCACCAGCAGAGACCGGGAGGGACCCTACTACGAGCAGTACTTC
clone_size: .; v_call: TRBV30; d_call: .; j_call: TRBJ1-2; cdr3_aa: CAWSVRRGEHGYTF; cdr3_nt: TGTGCCTGGAGTGTCCGGCGGGGGGAGCACGGCTACACCTTC
clone_size: .; v_call: TRBV5-6; d_call: .; j_call: TRBJ2-2; cdr3_aa: CASSLGWPNTGELFF; cdr3_nt: TGTGCCAGCAGCTTGGGTTGGCCTAACACCGGGGAGCTGTTTTTT
clone_size: once; v_call: TRBV3-1/TRBV3-2; d_call: .; j_call: TRBJ2-3; cdr3_aa: CASSEGGAITDTQYF; cdr3_nt: TGTGCCAGCAGCGAGGGGGGGGCCATCACAGATACGCAGTATTTT
clone_size: once; v_call: TRBV7-3; d_call: .; j_call: TRBJ2-3; cdr3_aa: CASSPNGGSTDTQYF; cdr3_nt: TGTGCCAGCAGCCCCAACGGGGGAAGCACAGATACGCAGTATTTT
clone_size: .; v_call: TRBV18; d_call: TRBD2; j_call: TRBJ2-1; cdr3_aa: CASSPPSGGGYNEQFF; cdr3_nt: TGTGCCAGCTCACCCCCGAGCGGGGGGGGATACAATGAGCAGTTCTTC
clone_size: .; v_call: TRBV5-1; d_call: TRBD1; j_call: TRBJ1-1; cdr3_aa: CASSSTGGDTEAFF; cdr3_nt: TGCGCCAGCAGCTCGACAGGGGGGGACACTGAAGCTTTCTTT
clone_size: .; v_call: TRBV14; d_call: .; j_call: TRBJ2-4; cdr3_aa: CASSQQEGRDIQYF; cdr3_nt: TGTGCCAGCAGCCAACAGGAGGGCCGGGACATTCAGTACTTC
clone_size: .; v_call: TRBV27; d_call: TRBD2; j_call: TRBJ2-1; cdr3_aa: CATLLRAGVRNEQFF; cdr3_nt: TGTGCCACCCTTCTCCGGGCGGGAGTTCGCAATGAGCAGTTCTTC
clone_size: .; v_call: TRBV7-8; d_call: .; j_call: TRBJ2-3; cdr3_aa: CASSLSDSGTDTQYF; cdr3_nt: TGTGCCAGCAGCTTAAGTGATAGCGGCACAGATACGCAGTATTTT
clone_size: .; v_call: TRBV4-1; d_call: .; j_call: TRBJ2-2; cdr3_aa: CASSQDLGTSGLTTPGSCFF; cdr3_nt: .
clone_size: .; v_call: TRBV2; d_call: TRBD2; j_call: TRBJ2-2; cdr3_aa: CASLSSGRGSYTGELFF; cdr3_nt: TGTGCCAGTCTGTCTAGCGGGAGGGGATCCTACACCGGGGAGCTGTTTTTT
clone_size: .; v_call: TRBV18; d_call: .; j_call: TRBJ2-5; cdr3_aa: CASSSGAQETQYF; cdr3_nt: TGTGCCAGCTCCTCAGGGGCCCAAGAGACCCAGTACTTC
clone_size: .; v_call: TRBV29-1; d_call: .; j_call: TRBJ1-1; cdr3_aa: CSVTRGGNTEAFF; cdr3_nt: TGCAGCGTTACAAGAGGGGGGAACACTGAAGCTTTCTTT
clone_size: .; v_call: TRBV19; d_call: .; j_call: TRBJ2-5; cdr3_aa: CASSSWGGLEETQYF; cdr3_nt: TGTGCCAGTAGTAGCTGGGGGGGGCTGGAGGAGACCCAGTACTTC
clone_size: .; v_call: TRBV23-1; d_call: .; j_call: TRBJ2-3; cdr3_aa: CASTLIAGIFKDTQYF; cdr3_nt: TGCGCCAGCACGCTAATCGCCGGGATTTTTAAAGATACGCAGTATTTT
clone_size: .; v_call: TRBV27; d_call: TRBD1; j_call: TRBJ1-5; cdr3_aa: CASRGQGTPQHF; cdr3_nt: TGTGCCAGCAGAGGACAGGGGACGCCCCAGCATTTT
clone_size: .; v_call: TRBV19; d_call: TRBD1; j_call: TRBJ2-1; cdr3_aa: CASTGGQGIIHEQFF; cdr3_nt: TGTGCCAGTACCGGAGGACAGGGAATAATTCATGAGCAGTTCTTC
clone_size: .; v_call: TRBV3-1/TRBV3-2; d_call: .; j_call: TRBJ2-3; cdr3_aa: CASSPGKATQYF; cdr3_nt: TGTGCCAGCAGCCCGGGGAAGGCTACGCAGTATTTT
clone_size: .; v_call: TRBV28; d_call: TRBD1; j_call: TRBJ2-7; cdr3_aa: CASRDRAFNEQYF; cdr3_nt: TGTGCCAGCAGGGACAGGGCCTTCAACGAGCAGTACTTC
clone_size: .; v_call: TRBV6-6; d_call: TRBD1; j_call: TRBJ1-1; cdr3_aa: CASSDQGARTEAFF; cdr3_nt: TGTGCCAGCAGTGACCAGGGGGCTCGAACTGAAGCTTTCTTT
clone_size: .; v_call: TRBV9; d_call: TRBD2; j_call: TRBJ2-6; cdr3_aa: CASSPGLAGETPGANVLTF; cdr3_nt: TGTGCCAGCAGCCCGGGACTAGCGGGAGAGACTCCTGGGGCCAACGTCCTGACTTTC